The next 5 T cell receptor beta chains were all read from a single sample in a study of blood T cells in healthy people across ages. Through a sample-barcoded 5' primer and a J-beta primer mix, a second PCR was run for roughly 7 to 12 cycles. TCRdb itself ran the 5' RACE reads through MiXCR, one entry per CDR3 protein. The repertoire holds 1.5 million to 2 million distinct CDR3 sequences, 25% to 30% seen once, with over 7% in the top ten. Input material: blood. These receptors were collected from a woman aged 30 to 39 in good health.

This clonotype was picked up a small number of times. The CDR3 here is CASSEGLAGGLNTQYF. CDR3 bases: TGTGCCAGCAGTGAAGGGCTAGCGGGAGGCTTGAATACGCAGTATTTT. V and J are TRBV6-1 and TRBJ2-3; 11 nucleotides match TRBD2. The V gene's germline CDR1 is MNHNS and CDR2 SASEGT. The CDR3 loop spans 16 amino acids. With 1 base clipped from V and 7 bases from J, the junction kept 7 bases outside the gene matches.

This clonotype was detected many times. V usage is TRBV10-3 and J usage is TRBJ2-7, with 7 bases that match TRBD2. The CDR3 spans 15 residues. Germline loops: CDR1 ENHRY, CDR2 SYGVKD. Germline trimming cut 4 bases from V and 0 bases from J; bases unmatched to any gene: 6. This chain's CDR3 is CAISATSSGSYEQYF. The CDR3 DNA follows: TGTGCCATCAGTGCGACTAGCTCTGGCTCCTACGAGCAGTACTTC.

CDR3 protein: CASSPVMRDQPQHF. The DNA for the CDR3 is TGTGCCAGCAGTCCCGTCATGCGGGATCAGCCCCAGCATTTT. V is TRBV6-5 and J is TRBJ1-5; D gene ambiguous. The germline V gene encodes CDR1 MNHEY and CDR2 SVGAGI. Trimming took off 5 bases at V and 5 bases at J, with 13 bases between the two ends. The CDR3 consists of 14 residues.

Concerning this clonotype: At one end the junction does not follow the germline gene, possibly because of a read error. The V gene is TRBV12-3 or TRBV12-4, the J gene TRBJ2-5; 12 nucleotides agree with TRBD2. The length of the CDR3 is 14 residues. CDR3 protein: CASSRLAGAKTRYF. CDR3 bases: TGTGCCAGCAGTCGACTAGCGGGGGCGAAGACCCGGTACTTC.

In its sample, this clonotype was seen many times. The J gene is TRBJ2-7, the V gene TRBV5-1, with 8 bases aligning to TRBD1. This CDR3 region has 15 residues. The V gene end was trimmed by 3 bases and the J gene end by 1 base; junction bases not matched to a gene: 6. The germline CDR1 and CDR2 sequences are SGHRS and YFSETQ. The CDR3 reads CASSSRTGKSYEQYF. DNA for the CDR3: TGCGCCAGCAGCTCCAGGACAGGGAAGTCCTACGAGCAGTACTTC. The entire variable domain, with the rest obtained from reference TRBV5-1 and TRBJ2-7, is as follows: KAGVTQTPRYLIKTRGQQVTLSCSPISGHRSVSWYQQTPGQGLQFLFEYFSETQRNKGNFPGRFSGRQFSNSRSEMNVSTLELGDSALYLCASSSRTGKSYEQYFGPGTRLTVT.